The source of this TCR beta chain is a study of cytomegalovirus exposure and HLA in healthy donors. About the research overall: The roughly 670 first-cohort repertoires and the 130 or so validation repertoires shared the same platform, a later analysis reported. Findings and caveats of the study: Researchers catalogued around 150 TCR beta chains as cytomegalovirus-associated. A few chains tied to CMV proved CMV antigen-specific in vitro.

This clone was seen just once. What it binds is unknown. Libraries were prepared by immunoSEQ multiplex PCR; TCRdb keeps only in-frame clonotypes and omits some of them. The data hold approximately 59,000 clones, with 80% to 95% observed a single time. The CDR3 covers 12 residues. V dropped 1 base and J dropped 5 bases, with 5 bases sitting between them. Germline values: CDR1 MNHNS, CDR2 SASEGT. These donors were members of the approximately 110-subject validation cohort, a group separate from the approximately 670-subject first cohort. Sequenced: PBMCs. The rearrangement links TRBV6-1 to TRBJ1-1, with D hard to call. The TCR comes from a man aged 18 to 29 in good health and CMV-seropositive. CDR3 loop: CASSEGRTEAFF. For the CDR3, the DNA is TGTGCCAGCAGTGAAGGGAGAACTGAAGCTTTCTTT.